The 3 T cell receptor beta chains listed next were all sequenced from one sample in a study of blood T cell repertoires in COVID-19. Profiled with immunoSEQ multiplex PCR; TCRdb holds only in-frame clones, not every one. The sample comprises 120,000 or so clones, 60% to 80% of which are singletons, and around 6% rests with the top ten. Input material: peripheral blood. These receptors were obtained from a man between 60 and 75 years old with acute or convalescent COVID-19.

The J gene is TRBJ1-1, the V gene TRBV7-3; 9 nucleotides agree with TRBD1. With V trimmed by 5 bases and J by 3 bases, 7 bases remained unmatched. CDR1 and CDR2 (germline): SGHTA, FQGTGA. The CDR3 has 15 amino acids. The CDR3 bases are TGTGCCAGCAGCCGTACAGGGGGCGCTTACACTGAAGCTTTCTTT. Its translation is CASSRTGGAYTEAFF.

This sequence joins TRBV6-5 and TRBJ2-6; 7 nucleotides align to TRBD1. Germline V gene lookup returns CDR1 MNHEY and CDR2 SVGAGI. The CDR3 covers 14 residues. The CDR3 coding sequence is TGTGGCTCAGGGGGAGAGCGTGGGGCCAACGTCCTGACTTTC. It codes for CGSGGERGANVLTF.

This clone was found a few times. This chain links TRBV29-1 with TRBJ1-2; no definite D call. Trimming took off 4 bases at V and 4 bases at J, with 13 bases between the two ends. The germline V gene has CDR1 SQVTM and CDR2 ANQGSEA. The CDR3 length is 13 residues. This CDR3 is CSVAILGSYGYTF. DNA of the CDR3: TGCAGCGTTGCTATTCTAGGCTCCTATGGCTACACCTTC.